The 9 T cell receptor beta chains listed next were all sequenced from one sample in a study of T cell repertoires in cytomegalovirus infection (dated by TCRdb to 2018 to 2020). In light of the paper, this sample's treatment or condition label describes: in vitro stimulation with specific CMV peptide epitopes to enrich CMV-specific T cells. The sequencer listed for this sample is Illumina HiSeq 1500. TCRdb passed the public sequencing reads through fastp at Q25 and MiXCR, retaining productive beta sequences. Records with the same CDR3 protein are collapsed into one entry carrying the most frequent genes and DNA. In all, the sample holds fewer than 60,000 distinct CDR3 sequences, and roughly 21% of those were seen once. About 80% of the sample goes to the ten largest clones. The antigens these receptors bind are not known. Material: CD8+ T cells from cultured PBMCs, obtained from culture after CMV antigen stimulation. The receptors were sampled from a human donor in good health (CMV status not recorded). Some clones in this sample may be carry-over from other donors' samples.

This chain links TRBV7-8 with TRBJ2-5; tentative D call: TRBD2 (5 bases). V was trimmed by 1 base and J by 5 bases, leaving 23 bases between them. Per germline, CDR1 SGHVS and CDR2 FQNEAQ. This CDR3 spans 18 amino acids. Written as DNA, the CDR3 is TGTGCCAGCAGCTTAGGCGGGTCCATGATTTCGTACCGGGAGACCCAGTACTTC. Translated, it gives CASSLGGSMISYRETQYF. Drawing the rest from reference TRBV7-8 and TRBJ2-5, the complete variable domain is GAGVSQSPRYKVAKRGQDVALRCDPISGHVSLFWYQQALGQGPEFLTYFQNEAQLDKSGLPSDRFFAERPEGSVSTLKIQRTQQEDSAVYLCASSLGGSMISYRETQYFGPGTRLLVL.

The J gene is TRBJ2-1, the V gene TRBV7-8; D gene uncertain. This CDR3 is 12 amino acids long. Germline CDR1 is SGHVS and CDR2 is FQNEAQ. The V and J ends lost 5 bases and 7 bases respectively, with 9 bases between them. CDR3 region: CASSPRINEQFF. As DNA, the CDR3 is TGTGCCAGCAGCCCTAGGATAAATGAGCAGTTCTTC.

The chain employs TRBV5-4 and TRBJ1-2; D uncertain. Germline V gene lookup returns CDR1 SGHNT and CDR2 YYREEE (reference sequence). The V gene lost 2 bases and the J gene lost 7 bases, with 12 bases spanning the gap. The CDR3 is 13 amino acids. The DNA for the CDR3 is TGTGCCAGCAGCTTTGGGAACCCCCCTGGCTACACCTTC. Its translation: CASSFGNPPGYTF.

This clonotype was detected only a few times. The chain links TRBV6-2 or TRBV6-3 to TRBJ1-1; the D is unclear. V lost 7 bases and J 0 bases, leaving 12 bases between the germline ends. The CDR3 extends over 14 amino acids. The germline gives CDR1 MNHEY, CDR2 SVGEGT. The CDR3 nucleotides read TGTGCCAGCACCCTACCGGGCATGAACACTGAAGCTTTCTTT. Protein sequence: CASTLPGMNTEAFF.

The chain carries TRBV11-2 and TRBJ2-1; D ambiguous. CDR1 SGHAT and CDR2 FQNNGV come from the germline V gene. V shed 4 bases and J shed 6 bases, with 10 bases lying between them. The CDR3 is made up of 13 amino acids. The CDR3 here is CASSSVWANEQFF. In DNA, the CDR3 is TGTGCCAGCAGCTCTGTATGGGCCAATGAGCAGTTCTTC.

This chain connects TRBV12-5 to TRBJ2-5, with D perhaps matching TRBD1 (7 bases). V lost 3 bases and J 5 bases, leaving 25 bases between the germline ends. The germline CDR1 and CDR2 sequences are LGHNT and FRNRAP. This CDR3 contains 18 residues. The CDR3 sequence is CASGFHTRQGGRRETQYF. DNA for the CDR3: TGTGCTAGTGGTTTTCATACCAGACAGGGAGGCAGGAGGGAGACCCAGTACTTC.

This rearrangement joins TRBV6-5 to TRBJ1-2; unclear D gene. Trimming removed 0 bases from V and 4 bases from J, with 3 bases in between. The CDR3 has 12 amino acids. The germline CDR1 and CDR2 sequences are MNHEY and SVGAGI. The CDR3 DNA is TGTGCCAGCAGTTACTCGGGCTATGGCTACACCTTC. It codes for CASSYSGYGYTF.

The chain couples TRBV6-2 or TRBV6-3 to TRBJ1-5; 12 bases match TRBD1. The CDR3 consists of 16 residues. In germline, CDR1 is MNHEY, CDR2 SVGEGT. V lost 6 bases and J lost 6; bases outside the gene matches: 9. The CDR3 loop is CASRGLGQGAGQPQHF. In DNA, the CDR3 is TGTGCCAGCAGGGGCCTGGGACAGGGGGCTGGTCAGCCCCAGCATTTT.

DNA of the CDR3: TGTGCCAGCAGCTTAGAGAGGAGACAGGACTATGGCTACACCTTC. Protein sequence: CASSLERRQDYGYTF. The chain links TRBV7-6 to TRBJ1-2, with D possibly matching TRBD1 (6 bases). V lost 1 base to trimming and J lost 3 bases, with 12 bases between them. CDR3 length: 15 amino acids. In germline, CDR1 is SGHVS, CDR2 FNYEAQ. Variable domain in full (rest from reference TRBV7-6 and TRBJ1-2): GAGVSQSPRYKVTKRGQDVALRCDPISGHVSLYWYRQALGQGPEFLTYFNYEAQQDKSGLPNDRFSAERPEGSISTLTIQRTEQRDSAMYRCASSLERRQDYGYTFGSGTRLTVV.